Following are 21 T cell receptor beta chains from one sample sequenced in a study of CD8+CD57+ T cells in acquired aplastic anemia. Profiling of TCR beta VDJ combinations and CDR3 sequences used genomic DNA as template. Each CDR3 protein gets one entry after TCRdb re-called the reads with MiXCR. The repertoire holds more than 100,000 distinct CDR3 sequences, with 35% to 50% as singletons. The sequencing input was sorted CD4+, CD8+, or CD8+CD57+ T cells (not recorded which) from PBMCs. The origin of the receptors is a human donor in good health, serving as a control.

The V gene is TRBV19, the J gene TRBJ2-6, with D possibly TRBD1 on 5 matching bases. The CDR3 consists of 13 residues. The V end lost 8 bases, the J end lost 1 base, and 6 bases lay between the germline ends. Per the germline V gene, CDR1 is LNHDA and CDR2 is SQIVND (reference sequence). The CDR3 reads CASRQSGANVLTF. CDR3 nucleotide sequence: TGTGCCAGTCGACAGTCTGGGGCCAACGTCCTGACTTTC.

This clonotype came up many times. This rearrangement joins TRBV4-2 to TRBJ2-3; D gene ambiguous. Trimming stripped 0 bases from V and 1 base from J, with 11 bases between. The CDR3 extends over 16 amino acids. CDR1 is LGHNA and CDR2 is YNFKEQ in the germline V gene. The CDR3 region has the DNA TGTGCCAGCAGCCAAGATTTGACTCTCGGCACAGATACGCAGTATTTT. It specifies CASSQDLTLGTDTQYF.

This clonotype was seen ten or more times. The CDR3 nucleotides read TGCAGTGCTAGAGTTGAGTCAATTCACGGCTACACCTTC. It encodes CSARVESIHGYTF. The V call is TRBV20-1, the J call TRBJ1-2, with D uncertain. Trimming shortened V by 1 base and J by 8 bases, and 14 bases separated the two germline ends. The CDR3 contains 13 residues. CDR1 DFQATT and CDR2 SNEGSKA come from the germline V gene (reference sequence).

This clonotype occurred many times. The chain carries TRBV27 and TRBJ2-7; 9 bases are shared with TRBD1. In germline, CDR1 is MNHEY, CDR2 SMNVEV (reference sequence). Losses at the gene ends were 4 bases for V and 5 bases for J; bases not matched to a gene: 9. The CDR3 runs to 15 residues. The CDR3 DNA reads as TGTGCCAGCAGTTATACCGGGACAGGGTACCACGAGCAGTACTTC. This translates into CASSYTGTGYHEQYF.

The V and J genes are TRBV12-3 or TRBV12-4 and TRBJ2-2; no reliable D call. The CDR3 loop spans 14 amino acids. Trimming shortened V by 2 bases and J by 2 bases, and 6 bases separated the two germline ends. The DNA for the CDR3 is TGTGCCAGCAGTTTACAGGAAAACACCGGGGAGCTGTTTTTT. Amino acids: CASSLQENTGELFF.

This clonotype was observed many times. The chain combines TRBV19 with TRBJ2-4, with TRBD2 as a possible D gene (5 bases). CDR3 length: 16 residues. Looked up from germline, CDR1 is LNHDA and CDR2 is SQIVND (reference sequence). The V end lost 6 bases, the J end lost 6 bases, and 21 bases lay between the germline ends. This CDR3 is CASRSTVRTPGNIQYF. The CDR3 region has the DNA TGTGCCAGTAGATCTACCGTCAGGACTCCAGGAAACATTCAGTACTTC.

This clonotype was recorded at least ten times. The rearrangement links TRBV3-1 to TRBJ1-1; tentatively, D is TRBD1 (5 bases). Germline loops: CDR1 LGHDT, CDR2 YNNKEL (reference sequence). With 4 bases removed from V and 0 bases from J, the gap between germline ends came to 12 bases. CDR3 length: 15 residues. The CDR3 spells CASSRGGTVNTEAFF. For the CDR3, the DNA is TGTGCCAGCAGCCGTGGCGGGACGGTGAACACTGAAGCTTTCTTT.

The chain joins TRBV10-3 to TRBJ1-2, with 7 bases identical to TRBD1. Trimming at V came to 7 bases and at J to 6 bases, leaving 5 bases not matched to a gene. Per germline, CDR1 ENHRY and CDR2 SYGVKD. The CDR3 length is 12 residues. Written as DNA, the CDR3 is TGTGCCATCACCAAGGACAGGAATGGCTACACCTTC. Encoded protein: CAITKDRNGYTF.

As to this clonotype: A read error may explain this, as a much larger clone is one base away. The rearrangement links TRBV20-1 to TRBJ1-3, with D uncertain. This CDR3 is 13 amino acids long. Trimming shortened V by 2 bases and J by 2 bases, and 7 bases separated the two germline ends. Germline V lookup: CDR1 DFQATT, CDR2 SNEGSKA (reference sequence). The CDR3 is CSARTPAGNTIYF. The CDR3 region has the DNA TGCAGTGCTAGAACTCCCGCTGGAAACACCATATATTTT.

This clonotype was recorded a few times. The rearrangement joins TRBV10-1 to TRBJ2-2; no clear D. The V and J ends lost 4 bases and 3 bases respectively, with 3 bases between them. CDR1 and CDR2 from the germline V gene are WNHNN and SYGVQD (reference sequence). This CDR3 is built from 12 residues. The CDR3 DNA follows: TGCGCCAGCAGTGCGGACACCGGGGAGCTGTTTTTT. This translates into CASSADTGELFF.

The chain links TRBV10-3 to TRBJ2-5; D might be TRBD1 (5 bases). This CDR3 is built from 13 residues. Germline-derived CDR1 and CDR2 are ENHRY and SYGVKD. Trimming pared 0 bases from V and 4 bases from J, leaving 6 bases between. DNA for the CDR3: TGTGCCATCAGTGAGTCAGGGGTAGAGACCCAGTACTTC. It yields the protein CAISESGVETQYF.

Many counts were recorded for this clonotype. The chain joins TRBV12-3 or TRBV12-4 to TRBJ2-7; D tentatively reads TRBD1 or TRBD2 (5 bases each). V was cut by 3 bases and J by 2 bases, with 11 bases left in between. The CDR3 extends over 14 amino acids. The CDR3 sequence: CASSFRGTAYEQYF. The CDR3 region has the DNA TGTGCCAGCAGTTTTCGAGGGACGGCCTACGAGCAGTACTTC.

This clonotype showed up just a few times. This chain connects TRBV18 to TRBJ1-1; TRBD1 matches 7 bases. V trimming: 5 bases; J trimming: 3 bases; junction bases outside the gene matches: 6. Germline V gene lookup returns CDR1 KGHSH and CDR2 LQKENI. This CDR3 has 14 amino acids. CDR3 in amino acids: CASSTSTGDTEAFF. The CDR3 DNA reads TGTGCCAGCTCAACGAGTACAGGGGACACTGAAGCTTTCTTT.

Details on this clonotype: Mismatch with germline at one junction end may stem from a read error. V gene TRBV5-1 combines with J gene TRBJ1-1, with D unresolved. Germline V gives CDR1 SGHRS, CDR2 YFSETQ. The CDR3 is 15 amino acids. The CDR3 sequence is CAGSLAPGLDTEAFF. CDR3 in DNA: TGCGCCGGCAGCTTGGCTCCGGGGTTAGACACTGAAGCTTTCTTT. The full variable domain, rest sourced from reference TRBV5-1 and TRBJ1-1, is KAGVTQTPRYLIKTRGQQVTLSCSPISGHRSVSWYQQTPGQGLQFLFEYFSETQRNKGNFPGRFSGRQFSNSRSEMNVSTLELGDSALYLCAGSLAPGLDTEAFFGQGTRLTVV.

Worth noting for this clonotype: Since no conserved phenylalanine or tryptophan closes the CDR3, a read error is the likely cause. The V and J genes are TRBV2 and TRBJ1-1; TRBD1 might be the D (5 bases). The CDR3 length is 15 residues. Germline lookup yields CDR1 SNHLY and CDR2 FYNNEI. CDR3 region: CASSPLPTENTEAFL. The CDR3 bases are TGTGCTAGCAGCCCACTTCCGACAGAGAACACTGAAGCTTTCCTT.

This chain uses TRBV20-1 with TRBJ2-1; 7 nucleotides line up with TRBD2. The V gene's germline CDR1 is DFQATT and CDR2 SNEGSKA (reference sequence). Trimming removed 5 bases from V and 1 base from J; junction bases left unmatched: 14. The CDR3 totals 17 residues. As DNA, the CDR3 is TGCAGTGCTCGCAAAGGCGGGAGTGGCGTGTCCTACAATGAGCAGTTCTTC. This encodes CSARKGGSGVSYNEQFF.

This clonotype was picked up many times. The gene calls are TRBV7-9 and TRBJ2-6; D may be TRBD2 (5 bases). V lost 0 bases and J lost 1, with 10 bases in between. CDR1 is SEHNR, CDR2 FQNEAQ, per germline (reference sequence). This CDR3 has 17 amino acids. This chain's CDR3 is CASSLAFGKSGANVLTF. CDR3 coding DNA: TGTGCCAGCAGCTTAGCGTTCGGGAAGTCTGGGGCCAACGTCCTGACTTTC.

This clonotype appeared many times. V usage is TRBV24-1 and J usage is TRBJ2-2; 10 bases are shared with TRBD2. The junction had 8 bases not matched to a gene; V was cut back by 2 bases and J by 6 bases. The length of the CDR3 is 17 residues. Germline V lookup: CDR1 KGHDR, CDR2 SFDVKD. CDR3 nucleotides: TGTGCCACCAGTGATTCGAGGCTAGCGGGAGCTTCCGGGGAGCTGTTTTTT. Translated: CATSDSRLAGASGELFF.

Regarding this clonotype: Since a much larger clone is just one base distant, this may be a read error. The chain recombines TRBV20-1 with TRBJ2-4; 7 positions match TRBD2. The CDR3 runs to 13 residues. J lost 9 bases, V lost 6 bases, and 11 bases had no gene match. Germline V gene lookup returns CDR1 DFQATT and CDR2 SNEGSKA (reference sequence). The DNA for the CDR3 is TGCAGTGCCCTCGGCCAGGGCGGGAGCATTCAGTACTTC. It codes for CSALGQGGSIQYF.

Regarding this clonotype: With a much larger clone just one base away, this may be a read error. The chain links TRBV11-3 to TRBJ1-1; TRBD1 might be the D (6 bases). CDR3 length: 14 amino acids. CDR1 and CDR2 from the germline V gene are SGHNT and YENEEA. The CDR3 region is CASSEGGLNTETFF. The DNA of the CDR3 is TGTGCCAGCAGTGAAGGGGGTCTGAACACTGAAACTTTCTTT.

V is TRBV6-2 or TRBV6-3 and J is TRBJ2-7, with D unresolved. V shed 2 bases and J shed 4 bases, with 9 bases lying between them. Per germline, CDR1 MNHEY and CDR2 SVGEGT. CDR3 length equals 13 residues. DNA for the CDR3: TGTGCCAGCAGTTACATATTAGGGTACGAGCAGTACTTC. Its translation: CASSYILGYEQYF.